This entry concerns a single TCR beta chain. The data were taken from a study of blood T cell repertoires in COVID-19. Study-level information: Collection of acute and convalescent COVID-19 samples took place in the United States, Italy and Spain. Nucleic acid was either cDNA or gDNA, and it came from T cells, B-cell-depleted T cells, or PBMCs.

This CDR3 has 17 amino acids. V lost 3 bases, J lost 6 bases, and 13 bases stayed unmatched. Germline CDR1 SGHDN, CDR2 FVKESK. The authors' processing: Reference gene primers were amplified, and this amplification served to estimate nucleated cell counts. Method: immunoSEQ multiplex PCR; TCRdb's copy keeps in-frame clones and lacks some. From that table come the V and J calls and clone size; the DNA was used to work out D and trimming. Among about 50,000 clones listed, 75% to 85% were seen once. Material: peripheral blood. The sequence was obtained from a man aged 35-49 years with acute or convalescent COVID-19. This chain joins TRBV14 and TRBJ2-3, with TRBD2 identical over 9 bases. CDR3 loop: CASSHLLAGALTDTQYF. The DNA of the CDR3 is TGTGCCAGCAGCCACTTGTTAGCGGGAGCGCTTACGGATACGCAGTATTTT.